A selection of T cell receptor beta chains follows, all from one sample in a study of T-cell reconstitution after alpha-beta-depleted transplantation in children. TCRdb re-called the PCR reads with MiXCR, one entry per CDR3 protein. The sample holds about half a million distinct CDR3 sequences; roughly an eighth are singletons and the top ten take less than 6.5%. Sequencing was performed on PBMCs from the stem cell graft donor, taken from the stem cell graft. The receptors stem from a human donor who donated a stem cell graft to a child with combined immunodeficiency. CDR3s include the opening cysteine and the closing phenylalanine or tryptophan. Fields, in order: J gene, D gene, clone size, CDR3 length, V gene, CDR3 DNA, CDR3 protein. A D gene is named only where the DNA matches it firmly. Some rows mark clone size as missing; the rest say once, few, many or name a class of expanded clone.

j_gene: TRBJ1-2
d_gene: NA
abundance: many
len: 15
v_gene: TRBV12-3/TRBV12-4
CDR3nt: TGTGCCAGCAGTTCCCCGTTGGGGAGAGGCGCTGGCTACACCTTC
CDR3aa: CASSSPLGRGAGYTF

j_gene: TRBJ2-7
d_gene: TRBD1
abundance: few
len: 14
v_gene: TRBV20-1
CDR3nt: TGCAGTGCTAGGACAGGGTTTAGGGTTTACGAGCAGTACTTC
CDR3aa: CSARTGFRVYEQYF

j_gene: TRBJ1-1
d_gene: TRBD1
abundance: NA
len: 14
v_gene: TRBV5-5
CDR3nt: TGTGCCAGCAGCTTGGTGACAGGGACCACTGAAGCTTTCTTT
CDR3aa: CASSLVTGTTEAFF

j_gene: TRBJ2-5
d_gene: TRBD2
abundance: few
len: 16
v_gene: TRBV6-5
CDR3nt: TGTGCCAGCAGTTCCCCGTTGACTAGCGGGGCAGAGACCCAGTACTTC
CDR3aa: CASSSPLTSGAETQYF

j_gene: TRBJ2-7
d_gene: NA
abundance: NA
len: 13
v_gene: TRBV20-1
CDR3nt: TGCAGTGCTAGGGGCGGGACGAGTAACGAGCAGTACTTC
CDR3aa: CSARGGTSNEQYF

j_gene: TRBJ1-2
d_gene: NA
abundance: NA
len: 15
v_gene: TRBV9
CDR3nt: TGTGCCAGCAGCATCAGACAGGACACCTCCTATGGCTACACCTTC
CDR3aa: CASSIRQDTSYGYTF

j_gene: TRBJ2-1
d_gene: NA
abundance: NA
len: 14
v_gene: TRBV29-1
CDR3nt: TGCAGCGTTATTCAGCAGGGGAGGTACAATGAGCAGTTCTTC
CDR3aa: CSVIQQGRYNEQFF

j_gene: TRBJ2-7
d_gene: NA
abundance: many
len: 13
v_gene: TRBV24-1
CDR3nt: TGTGCCACCAGTGACAGAGTCAGCTACGAGCAGTACTTC
CDR3aa: CATSDRVSYEQYF

j_gene: TRBJ2-2
d_gene: TRBD2
abundance: NA
len: 22
v_gene: TRBV7-2
CDR3nt: TGTGCCAGCAGCTGGTATAACGGATTGATAGCGGGAGGGGGACCGACGACCGGGGAGCTGTTTTTT
CDR3aa: CASSWYNGLIAGGGPTTGELFF

j_gene: TRBJ2-7
d_gene: TRBD1
abundance: many
len: 13
v_gene: TRBV12-3/TRBV12-4
CDR3nt: TGTGCCAGCAGTTTGACAGGGGTGGGGGAGCAGTACTTC
CDR3aa: CASSLTGVGEQYF

j_gene: TRBJ2-1
d_gene: NA
abundance: NA
len: 15
v_gene: TRBV4-3
CDR3nt: TGCGCCAGCAGCCAAAGGGGGGGCGGGATAAGTGAGCAGTTCTTC
CDR3aa: CASSQRGGGISEQFF

j_gene: TRBJ2-3
d_gene: TRBD1
abundance: many
len: 14
v_gene: TRBV7-9
CDR3nt: TGTGCCAGCAGCCCATGGACAGGGGCAGATACGCAGTATTTT
CDR3aa: CASSPWTGADTQYF

j_gene: TRBJ2-7
d_gene: TRBD1
abundance: NA
len: 13
v_gene: TRBV30
CDR3nt: TGTGCCTGGAGTGTACTAGGCAGGGGGGAGCAGTACTTC
CDR3aa: CAWSVLGRGEQYF

j_gene: TRBJ2-1
d_gene: TRBD2
abundance: many
len: 15
v_gene: TRBV12-3/TRBV12-4
CDR3nt: TGTGCCAGCAGTCTGGGACTAGCGGGAGCAGGAGAGCAGTTCTTC
CDR3aa: CASSLGLAGAGEQFF

j_gene: TRBJ1-5
d_gene: NA
abundance: many
len: 14
v_gene: TRBV12-3/TRBV12-4
CDR3nt: TGTGCCAGCAGTTGGGGGATAAAAAATCAGCCCCAGCATTTT
CDR3aa: CASSWGIKNQPQHF

j_gene: TRBJ2-2
d_gene: NA
abundance: many
len: 14
v_gene: TRBV6-5
CDR3nt: TGTGCCAGCAGTTACACGGGAGCAAGCAGGGAGCTGTTTTTT
CDR3aa: CASSYTGASRELFF

j_gene: TRBJ2-1
d_gene: TRBD2
abundance: NA
len: 16
v_gene: TRBV7-2
CDR3nt: TGTGCCAGCAGCTTAGCTCGTAGCGGGAGGGCCGGTGAGCAGTTCTTC
CDR3aa: CASSLARSGRAGEQFF

j_gene: TRBJ1-1
d_gene: NA
abundance: many
len: 12
v_gene: TRBV12-3/TRBV12-4
CDR3nt: TGTGCCAGCAGTTTAAACGGTGAAGAAGCTTTCTTT
CDR3aa: CASSLNGEEAFF

j_gene: TRBJ2-3
d_gene: TRBD1
abundance: once
len: 15
v_gene: TRBV30
CDR3nt: TGTGCCTGGAGTCAGGACAGGGTAAAAATGGATACGCAGTATTTT
CDR3aa: CAWSQDRVKMDTQYF

j_gene: TRBJ2-1
d_gene: NA
abundance: many
len: 15
v_gene: TRBV20-1
CDR3nt: TGCAGTGCCTGGAGCGCACTAGTTAAAAGTAATGAGCAGTTCTTC
CDR3aa: CSAWSALVKSNEQFF

j_gene: TRBJ2-5
d_gene: NA
abundance: many
len: 13
v_gene: TRBV20-1
CDR3nt: TGCAGTGCTCCACCCGGGACTCAAGAGACCCAGTACTTC
CDR3aa: CSAPPGTQETQYF

j_gene: TRBJ2-2
d_gene: NA
abundance: NA
len: 14
v_gene: TRBV10-3
CDR3nt: TGTGCCATCAGGGCCCGGGAGCACACCGGGGAGCTGTTTTTT
CDR3aa: CAIRAREHTGELFF

j_gene: TRBJ2-7
d_gene: TRBD1
abundance: few
len: 13
v_gene: TRBV20-1
CDR3nt: TGCAGTGCTAGACGACAGGGGACCTACGAGCAGTACTTC
CDR3aa: CSARRQGTYEQYF

j_gene: TRBJ2-1
d_gene: NA
abundance: NA
len: 13
v_gene: TRBV27
CDR3nt: TGTGCCAGCAGTGACGGCCCCTACAATGAGCAGTTCTTC
CDR3aa: CASSDGPYNEQFF

j_gene: TRBJ2-1
d_gene: TRBD2
abundance: many
len: 16
v_gene: TRBV10-3
CDR3nt: TGTGCCATCAGTGACAGCGGGAGGTCGTCCTACAATGAGCAGTTCTTC
CDR3aa: CAISDSGRSSYNEQFF

j_gene: TRBJ2-1
d_gene: NA
abundance: few
len: 16
v_gene: TRBV6-2/TRBV6-3
CDR3nt: TGTGCCAGCAGTTACCCCGTTCCGATTTCCTACAATGAGCAGTTCTTC
CDR3aa: CASSYPVPISYNEQFF